A single sample is the source of the 17 T cell receptor beta chains below, sequenced in a study of regulatory T cells in long-lasting Graves disease. Time point given: persistent/refractory GD, antithyroid drugs over 5 years with positive TRAb. Preparation of the TCR library used RNA extracted from PBMCs. Arm-PCR with iRepertoire HTBI primers amplified the CDR3 regions for these TCR beta libraries. TCRdb used MiXCR to reprocess the multiplex PCR reads, holding one entry per CDR3 protein. The sample has about 470,000 distinct CDR3 sequences; around 20% are singletons. Sequences were derived from peripheral blood mononuclear cells (PBMCs), sampled when the disease was refractory, from a patient treated with antithyroid drugs. The receptors were gathered from a female donor with Graves disease.

This chain links TRBV3-1 with TRBJ2-3; 8 nucleotides line up with TRBD2. Trimming cost V 3 bases and J 3 bases; bases outside gene matches: 8. Germline CDR1 and CDR2: LGHDT and YNNKEL (reference sequence). The CDR3 runs to 16 residues. This chain's CDR3 is CASSHRAGVGTDTQYF. The DNA for the CDR3 is TGTGCCAGCAGCCATCGAGCGGGAGTTGGAACAGATACGCAGTATTTT.

There are many counts of this clonotype. This chain joins TRBV9 and TRBJ1-1, with D possibly matching TRBD1 (5 bases). The CDR3 consists of 14 residues. CDR1 and CDR2 (germline): SGDLS, YYNGEE. V was shortened by 3 bases and J by 1 base, with 10 bases between the two germline ends. DNA of the CDR3: TGTGCCAGCAGCGCATACAGGCCGAACACTGAAGCTTTCTTT. This gives the protein CASSAYRPNTEAFF.

CDR3 sequence reads: CASGWTSGTNTGELFF. DNA for the CDR3: TGTGCCAGCGGGTGGACTAGCGGGACGAACACCGGGGAGCTGTTTTTT. This chain uses TRBV7-2 with TRBJ2-2, with 12 bases identical to TRBD2. CDR1 is SGHTA, CDR2 FQGNSA, per germline. The CDR3 runs to 16 residues. The V segment lost 8 bases and the J segment 0 bases; nucleotides outside the gene matches: 4.

The gene calls are TRBV5-1 and TRBJ2-7, with D perhaps given as TRBD1 or TRBD2 (5 bases each). Looked up from germline, CDR1 is SGHRS and CDR2 is YFSETQ. V was pared by 4 bases and J by 6 bases, with 14 bases between. The CDR3 covers 13 residues. The CDR3: CASSRAVGAEQYF. The CDR3 bases are TGCGCCAGCAGCCGAGCGGTAGGGGCCGAGCAGTACTTC.

V gene TRBV19 combines with J gene TRBJ2-1; D perhaps matches TRBD1 (6 bases). CDR1 and CDR2 from the germline V gene are LNHDA and SQIVND (reference sequence). V lost 4 bases and J lost 6, with 16 bases in between. The CDR3 totals 15 residues. Here the CDR3 reads CASSTYRVGVNEQFF. CDR3 DNA sequence: TGTGCCAGTAGTACGTACAGGGTGGGAGTCAATGAGCAGTTCTTC.

This clonotype has only a few counts. The chain links TRBV18 to TRBJ2-7; D is possibly TRBD1 (5 bases). Trimming removed 0 bases at V and 8 bases at J, with 11 bases between. This CDR3 is 13 amino acids long. Germline V gene lookup returns CDR1 KGHSH and CDR2 LQKENI. The CDR3 DNA is TGTGCCAGCTCACCACCCCCAGGGTTAAAGCAGTACTTC. Translated, it gives CASSPPPGLKQYF.

This clonotype showed up many times. This rearrangement joins TRBV5-1 to TRBJ2-2, with TRBD2 as a possible D gene (5 bases). The germline V and J ends were trimmed by 3 bases and 4 bases, with 13 bases remaining between them. CDR3 length equals 15 residues. The germline gives CDR1 SGHRS, CDR2 YFSETQ. The CDR3 spells CASSWGNRGTGELFF. The DNA of the CDR3 is TGCGCCAGCAGCTGGGGAAACCGGGGCACCGGGGAGCTGTTTTTT.

Ten or more counts support this clonotype. The chain recombines TRBV28 with TRBJ2-2; 10 bases line up with TRBD2. The V and J ends lost 6 bases and 4 bases, in that order; junction bases with no gene match: 14. CDR3 size: 18 residues. The germline V gene has CDR1 MDHEN and CDR2 SYDVKM. The CDR3 region is CASRPPNRAGGGTGELFF. CDR3 bases: TGTGCCAGCAGACCTCCGAACCGAGCGGGAGGGGGCACCGGGGAGCTGTTTTTT.

In this sample, this clonotype turned up a few times. CDR3 in DNA: TGTGCCAGCAGCCATTATAGGGACAGGGGTACTGAAGCTTTCTTT. As protein: CASSHYRDRGTEAFF. The J gene is TRBJ1-1, the V gene TRBV11-2; TRBD1 matches 10 bases. The CDR3 loop spans 15 amino acids. The trim removed 5 bases at V and 5 bases at J, leaving 8 bases unmatched. The V gene's germline CDR1 is SGHAT and CDR2 FQNNGV.

This clonotype has more than one count but fewer than ten. This chain connects TRBV30 to TRBJ1-1; no clear D. This CDR3 has 14 residues. V lost 2 bases to trimming and J lost 6 bases, with 16 bases between them. Germline V gene lookup returns CDR1 GTSNPN and CDR2 SVGIG (reference sequence). The chain's CDR3 is CAWSPPPTVSEAFF. DNA of the CDR3: TGTGCCTGGAGTCCGCCCCCAACAGTTTCTGAAGCTTTCTTT.

Many counts were recorded for this clonotype. V gene TRBV7-2 combines with J gene TRBJ2-7; no definite D call. CDR3 length equals 15 residues. Deletions cut 2 bases from V and 0 bases from J, with 11 bases between. Germline V gene sequence: CDR1 SGHTA, CDR2 FQGNSA. This CDR3 is CASSLIVADSYEQYF. The CDR3 DNA sequence: TGTGCCAGCAGCTTAATTGTGGCGGACTCCTACGAGCAGTACTTC.

This clonotype was seen ten or more times. In DNA form, the CDR3 reads TGTGCCAGCAGTCTCCGGACAGGGTGGTATGGCTACACCTTC. Protein sequence: CASSLRTGWYGYTF. The chain employs TRBV28 and TRBJ1-2, with 8 positions matching TRBD1. CDR3 length: 14 amino acids. Losses at the gene ends were 5 bases for V and 5 bases for J; bases not matched to a gene: 7. CDR1 and CDR2 (germline): MDHEN, SYDVKM.

This clonotype was seen repeatedly, ten times or more. The rearrangement links TRBV27 to TRBJ2-6; no reliable D call. Between the trimmed V and J ends, which lost 7 bases and 4 bases, there was a span of 11 bases. The CDR3 is 14 amino acids. Germline CDR1 reads MNHEY; CDR2 reads SMNVEV (reference sequence). The CDR3 sequence is CASMIGLGANVLTF. CDR3 DNA sequence: TGTGCCAGCATGATTGGGTTGGGGGCCAACGTCCTGACTTTC.

There are many counts of this clonotype. The CDR3 spells CATSDPGLVSGELFF. CDR3 nucleotides: TGTGCCACCAGTGATCCCGGACTAGTTAGCGGGGAGCTGTTTTTT. This sequence joins TRBV24-1 and TRBJ2-2; TRBD2 aligns across 7 bases. The J segment lost 7 bases and the V segment lost 3 bases, leaving 7 bases of the junction unmatched. The CDR3 has 15 residues. From germline, CDR1 is KGHDR and CDR2 SFDVKD.

This clonotype was seen at least ten times. A junction end diverges from the germline sequence, so it may reflect a read error. V is TRBV5-1 and J is TRBJ2-7; TRBD1 might be the D (6 bases). Germline V CDR1 and CDR2: SGHRS, YFSETQ. This CDR3 region has 13 residues. DNA of the CDR3: TGTGCCAGCAGCTTAGGGGGTGGGGACGAGCAGTACTTC. The encoded protein is CASSLGGGDEQYF.

This clonotype was observed at least ten times. The chain has TRBV6-1 and TRBJ1-1, with 11 bases identical to TRBD1. Germline V gene data show CDR1 as MNHNS and CDR2 as SASEGT. V was clipped by 4 bases and J by 3 bases; unmatched bases: 4. The CDR3 contains 15 residues. The CDR3 spells CASSGTGGLYTEAFF. In nucleotides, the CDR3 is TGTGCCAGCAGTGGGACAGGGGGCTTGTACACTGAAGCTTTCTTT.

Many counts were recorded for this clonotype. The J gene is TRBJ1-1, the V gene TRBV6-5; D gene unclear. V lost 4 bases and J lost 4, with 19 bases in between. The CDR3 runs to 16 residues. Germline CDR1 reads MNHEY; CDR2 reads SVGAGI. CDR3: CASSFTPSELITEAFF. DNA for the CDR3: TGTGCCAGCAGTTTTACGCCCTCGGAGCTGATCACTGAAGCTTTCTTT.